What follows are 31 T cell receptor beta chains derived from one specimen sequenced in a study of T cell clonality in common variable immunodeficiency. Assay: immunoSEQ multiplex PCR; the TCRdb copy retains only in-frame clones and omits some. The repertoire shows about 52,000 clones, none seen only once; the top ten take around 1.8%. Sequenced sample: peripheral blood mononuclear cells. The receptors come from a person aged 18-70 years in good health.

This clone was found many times. The read ends 3 residues early relative to the CDR3; the germline J gene fills the gap. The chain joins TRBV10-1 to TRBJ2-1; TRBD2 might be the D (6 bases). The CDR3 contains 14 residues. V lost 4 bases, J lost 8 bases, and 15 bases lay in between. Germline CDR1 is WNHNN and CDR2 is SYGVQD (reference sequence). The part of the CDR3 DNA that was read is TGCGCCAGCAGTGCGGGGACTGAGGTGGATGAG. Its protein is CASSAGTEVDE. The complete CDR3 reads CASSAGTEVDEQFF.

This clone was picked up a small number of times. Read data end 3 residues before the CDR3 end; the end is taken from the germline J gene. The chain carries TRBV7-2 and TRBJ1-1; 7 bases are shared with TRBD1. This CDR3 region has 15 residues. Germline V gives CDR1 SGHTA, CDR2 FQGNSA. The J segment lost 2 bases and the V segment lost 6 bases, leaving 9 bases of the junction unmatched. CDR3 DNA, as far as it was read: TGTGCCAGCAGGGAGCGACAGGGACCAAACACTGAA. Translating it yields CASRERQGPNTE. The whole CDR3 sequence is CASRERQGPNTEAFF. Based on the CDR3 plus reference TRBV7-2 and TRBJ1-1, the full variable domain is GAGVSQSPSNKVTEKGKDVELRCDPISGHTALYWYRQSLGQGLEFLIYFQGNSAPDKSGLPSDRFSAERTGGSVSTLTIQRTQQEDSAVYLCASRERQGPNTEAFFGQGTRLTVV.

The sample holds many counts of this clone. The missing CDR3 end, 3 residues past where the read stops, is filled in from the germline J gene. The rearrangement links TRBV18 to TRBJ2-5, with TRBD2 matching 13 bases. Germline V CDR1 and CDR2: KGHSH, LQKENI. CDR3 length equals 15 residues. The V and J ends lost 2 bases and 7 bases, in that order; junction bases with no gene match: 4. Partial CDR3 DNA: TGTGCCAGCTCACCAGGACTAGCGGGAGACGGGACC. This encodes CASSPGLAGDGT. The whole CDR3 sequence is CASSPGLAGDGTQYF.

This clone has more than one count but fewer than ten. The read terminates 3 residues ahead of where the CDR3 ends, so the germline J gene completes it. This chain joins TRBV19 and TRBJ1-5; possibly TRBD1 for D (5 bases). The CDR3 loop spans 15 amino acids. The V end was cut by 4 bases, the J end by 4 bases, with 14 bases between. Germline V gives CDR1 LNHDA, CDR2 SQIVND (reference sequence). The part of the CDR3 DNA that was read is TGTGCCAGTAGTACCTCAGGGTACGGGAATCAGCCC. Its translation is CASSTSGYGNQP. The CDR3 in full is CASSTSGYGNQPQHF. Drawing the rest from reference TRBV19 and TRBJ1-5, the complete variable domain is DGGITQSPKYLFRKEGQNVTLSCEQNLNHDAMYWYRQDPGQGLRLIYYSQIVNDFQKGDIAEGYSVSREKKESFPLTVTSAQKNPTAFYLCASSTSGYGNQPQHFGDGTRLSIL.

This clone was observed a handful of times. The observed sequence ends 3 residues before the CDR3 terminus, with the missing tail filled in from the germline J gene. This chain connects TRBV2 to TRBJ2-4; weak D call: TRBD2 (7 bases). Germline values: CDR1 SNHLY, CDR2 FYNNEI. The CDR3 sequence is 13 residues long. The sequenced CDR3 bases are TGTGCCAGCCTTGGGGGGGGCCCCTATGGT. It codes for CASLGGGPYG. The entire CDR3 is CASLGGGPYGQYF.

This clone was counted a few times. The sequence runs out 3 residues before the end of the CDR3; the remainder is reconstructed from the germline J gene. The chain couples TRBV20-1 to TRBJ1-5; tentative D call: TRBD1 (6 bases). This CDR3 is built from 13 residues. Germline CDR1 DFQATT, CDR2 SNEGSKA (reference sequence). Trimming left V 6 bases short and J 5 bases short, with 14 bases between. This CDR3 reads CSAARGYDQPQHF. Incomplete CDR3 DNA: TGCAGTGCAGCCAGGGGTTATGATCAGCCC.

This clone has ten or more counts. The missing CDR3 end, 3 residues past where the read stops, is filled in from the germline J gene. The chain carries TRBV19 and TRBJ2-7; 7 bases match TRBD1. Germline V CDR1 and CDR2: LNHDA, SQIVND (reference sequence). This CDR3 is 15 amino acids long. Germline trimming cut 6 bases from V and 0 bases from J; bases unmatched to any gene: 8. The CDR3 is CASSTGQPSSYEQYF. The sequenced CDR3 bases are TGTGCCAGTAGCACGGGACAGCCCAGCTCCTACGAG.

This clone appeared a few times. Read coverage stops 3 residues before the CDR3 terminus; the germline J gene supplies the remainder. The chain uses TRBV19 and TRBJ2-1, with 9 bases matching TRBD2. CDR1 LNHDA and CDR2 SQIVND come from the germline V gene (reference sequence). CDR3 length: 21 residues. Losses at the gene ends were 5 bases for V and 2 bases for J; bases not matched to a gene: 22. This CDR3 is CASSFRGRGLAGGRPYNEQFF. CDR3 DNA (partial): TGTGCCAGTAGTTTCCGGGGTCGGGGACTAGCCGGGGGGAGACCCTACAATGAG.

In this sample, this clone turned up a few times. The read falls 3 residues short of the CDR3 end, and the missing part is taken from the germline J gene. The rearrangement joins TRBV19 to TRBJ2-3; 13 nucleotides match TRBD2. CDR1 and CDR2 (germline): LNHDA, SQIVND (reference sequence). V was pared by 7 bases and J by 7 bases, with 14 bases of the junction left unmatched. The CDR3 consists of 17 residues. CDR3 bases read: TGTGCCAGTATTCAATCCCCACTAGCGGGAGGGCCGAATACG. Its translation: CASIQSPLAGGPNT. The whole CDR3 protein is CASIQSPLAGGPNTQYF.

The table lists this clone with many counts. The sequenced fragment ends 3 residues before the CDR3 boundary, so the rest is inferred from the germline J gene. This rearrangement joins TRBV30 to TRBJ2-2; D perhaps matches TRBD1 (6 bases). Germline V gene data show CDR1 as GTSNPN and CDR2 as SVGIG (reference sequence). Trimming removed 0 bases from V and 8 bases from J, with 13 bases in between. The CDR3 totals 14 residues. Here the CDR3 reads CAWSVGGTAGELFF. The part of the CDR3 DNA that was read is TGTGCCTGGAGTGTTGGGGGCACAGCGGGGGAG.

Notes on this clone: From the germline J gene comes the end of the CDR3, since the read stops 3 residues before it. V usage is TRBV7-9 and J usage is TRBJ2-5; D gene ambiguous. The V gene's germline CDR1 is SEHNR and CDR2 FQNEAQ (reference sequence). This CDR3 has 14 residues. The CDR3 loop is CASSFAGDTDTQYF. The part of the CDR3 DNA that was read is TGTGCCAGCAGCTTTGCAGGAGACACAGATACC. Together with reference TRBV7-9 and TRBJ2-5, the CDR3 gives the full variable domain: DTGVSQNPRHKITKRGQNVTFRCDPISEHNRLYWYRQTLGQGPEFLTYFQNEAQLEKSRLLSDRFSAERPKGSFSTLEIQRTEQGDSAMYLCASSFAGDTDTQYFGPGTRLLVL.

This clone showed up many times. The junction does not match germline at one end; this may be a read error. The observed sequence ends 3 residues before the CDR3 terminus, with the missing tail filled in from the germline J gene. This chain uses TRBV4-2 with TRBJ1-1; 7 bases line up with TRBD1. The germline V gene encodes CDR1 LGHNA and CDR2 YNFKEQ. CDR3 length equals 14 residues. CDR3 residues: CASRPQGLNTEAFF. The sequenced part of the CDR3 DNA is TGCGCCAGCAGGCCACAGGGGCTGAACACTGAA.

This clone has at least ten counts. The CDR3 end lies 3 residues beyond the end of the read and is filled in from the germline J gene. The genes are TRBV5-6 and TRBJ1-2, with D unclear. Germline assignment: CDR1 SGHDT and CDR2 YYEEEE. The CDR3 is 12 amino acids. This CDR3 is CASSPSAGFYTF. CDR3 bases read: TGTGCCAGCAGCCCTAGTGCGGGATTT.

The table lists this clone with many counts. Read coverage stops 3 residues before the CDR3 terminus; the germline J gene supplies the remainder. The chain links TRBV19 to TRBJ1-1; possible D gene TRBD1, 5 bases. Germline CDR1 is LNHDA and CDR2 is SQIVND (reference sequence). V dropped 6 bases and J dropped 1 base, with 24 bases sitting between them. The CDR3 runs to 18 residues. The CDR3 region is CASSYRPRATSSNTEAFF. The CDR3 DNA, read in part, is TGTGCCAGTAGCTACCGCCCCAGGGCAACCTCTTCGAACACTGAA.

This clone has ten or more counts. The CDR3 end falls 3 residues outside the read, so it is completed with the germline J gene. This chain uses TRBV5-1 with TRBJ1-5; 9 bases line up with TRBD1. The CDR3 loop spans 15 amino acids. The junction had 1 base not matched to a gene; V was cut back by 3 bases and J by 0 bases. CDR1 SGHRS and CDR2 YFSETQ come from the germline V gene. CDR3: CASSWGQGSNQPQHF. CDR3 DNA, as far as it was read: TGCGCCAGCAGCTGGGGACAGGGTAGCAATCAGCCC.

This clone came up many times. Sequencing ends 3 residues short of the CDR3 end; the germline J gene provides the rest. This chain joins TRBV20-1 and TRBJ1-4, with TRBD1 identical over 9 bases. The CDR3 loop spans 14 amino acids. V lost 6 bases to trimming and J lost 3 bases; unmatched junction nucleotides: 5. Germline values: CDR1 DFQATT, CDR2 SNEGSKA (reference sequence). The DNA read from the CDR3 is TGCAGTGCGTGGGACAGGGCGGCTAATGAAAAA. Its translation: CSAWDRAANEK. The whole CDR3 sequence reads CSAWDRAANEKLFF.

This clone was seen only a few times. CDR3: CASSVEGWGNQPQYF. The covered CDR3 bases are TGTGCCAGCAGCGTAGAGGGGTGGGGCAATCAGCCG. The chain recombines TRBV5-5 with TRBJ2-3; either TRBD1 or TRBD2 may fit D (5 bases each). Coverage ceases 3 residues before the CDR3 finishes, and the germline J gene fills in the end. The CDR3 is made up of 15 amino acids. Germline lookup yields CDR1 SGHKS and CDR2 YYEKEE (reference sequence).

Comments on this clone: The sequenced fragment ends 3 residues before the CDR3 boundary, so the rest is inferred from the germline J gene. The V call is TRBV7-9, the J call TRBJ2-7; 8 bases map to TRBD2. J was trimmed by 0 bases and V by 5 bases; bases with no gene match: 6. CDR1 is SEHNR, CDR2 FQNEAQ, per germline (reference sequence). The CDR3 contains 15 residues. CDR3 sequence: CASSPLGTSSYEQYF. CDR3 DNA, as far as it was read: TGTGCCAGCAGCCCCTTGGGGACTAGCTCCTACGAG.

There are many counts of this clone. With the read ending 3 residues before the CDR3 end, the germline J gene is used to fill in that end. The chain couples TRBV19 to TRBJ1-2, with 9 bases identical to TRBD1. The ends lost 7 bases at V and 2 bases at J; junction bases unmatched: 14. Germline V gene data show CDR1 as LNHDA and CDR2 as SQIVND (reference sequence). The length of the CDR3 is 17 residues. This chain's CDR3 is CASTEPGQGAINYGYTF. CDR3 DNA (partial): TGTGCCAGTACCGAGCCGGGACAGGGAGCGATAAACTATGGC.

This clone was seen ten or more times. The CDR3 goes on 3 residues after the read ends, and that part is filled in from the germline J gene. The rearrangement uses TRBV19 and TRBJ2-3; 8 nucleotides match TRBD2. There are 14 residues in the CDR3. CDR1 is LNHDA and CDR2 is SQIVND in the germline V gene (reference sequence). V was pared by 5 bases and J by 1 base, with 2 bases of the junction left unmatched. The chain's CDR3 is CASSPGGGTDTQYF. The CDR3 DNA, read in part, is TGTGCCAGTAGTCCCGGGGGGGGCACAGATACG.

This clone was recorded many times. Read coverage stops 3 residues before the CDR3 terminus; the germline J gene supplies the remainder. The chain carries TRBV19 and TRBJ2-2; possible D gene TRBD1, 6 bases. The CDR3 is 17 amino acids. Germline lookup yields CDR1 LNHDA and CDR2 SQIVND (reference sequence). V gave up 4 bases and J gave up 0 bases, with 15 bases separating them. The sequenced CDR3 bases are TGTGCCAGTAGTAGCCGAAAAGGGGGAACGAACACCGGGGAG. Amino acids: CASSSRKGGTNTGE. In full, the CDR3 is CASSSRKGGTNTGELFF.

This clone has a count of ten or more. The CDR3 end falls 3 residues outside the read, so it is completed with the germline J gene. The rearrangement uses TRBV27 and TRBJ1-2; D is unclear. The CDR3 extends over 13 amino acids. Looked up from germline, CDR1 is MNHEY and CDR2 is SMNVEV (reference sequence). This CDR3 is CASSLDSAGGYTF. The covered CDR3 bases are TGTGCCAGCAGTTTAGACTCGGCGGGCGGC.

Only a few counts were recorded for this clone. With the read ending 3 residues before the CDR3 end, the germline J gene is used to fill in that end. The V gene is TRBV6-1, the J gene TRBJ1-1; D ambiguous. Germline loops: CDR1 MNHNS, CDR2 SASEGT. Trimming shortened V by 3 bases and J by 5 bases, and 7 bases separated the two germline ends. This CDR3 has 12 amino acids. The chain's CDR3 is CASSEVRTEAFF. The part of the CDR3 DNA that was read is TGTGCCAGCAGTGAGGTAAGGACTGAA.

This clone was counted at least ten times. The read terminates 3 residues before the CDR3 end, so the remaining end is supplied by the germline J gene. The J gene is TRBJ1-5, the V gene TRBV19; D is possibly TRBD1 (6 bases). The germline V gene encodes CDR1 LNHDA and CDR2 SQIVND (reference sequence). V dropped 6 bases and J dropped 3 bases, with 9 bases sitting between them. This CDR3 spans 13 amino acids. CDR3 bases read: TGTGCCAGTAGGGGGGCTTACAATCAGCCC. Its protein is CASRGAYNQP. From start to end, the CDR3 is CASRGAYNQPQHF.

This clone was observed many times. The read terminates 3 residues before the CDR3 end, so the remaining end is supplied by the germline J gene. The chain carries TRBV29-1 and TRBJ2-1; D is possibly TRBD2 (6 bases). The CDR3 consists of 17 residues. Germline-derived CDR1 and CDR2 are SQVTM and ANQGSEA. V was pared by 5 bases and J by 0 bases, with 20 bases between. The CDR3 DNA, read in part, is TGCAGCGTTCAGGGACTGGCTGGGCCCCGCTCCTACAATGAG. It specifies CSVQGLAGPRSYNE. The entire CDR3 is CSVQGLAGPRSYNEQFF.

This clone was counted ten times or more. The sequenced fragment ends 3 residues before the CDR3 boundary, so the rest is inferred from the germline J gene. The V call is TRBV20-1, the J call TRBJ1-6; D unresolved. Germline V gene lookup returns CDR1 DFQATT and CDR2 SNEGSKA (reference sequence). V lost 5 bases to trimming and J lost 0 bases, with 14 bases between them. The CDR3 has 16 residues. CDR3 sequence: CSAVPYTVSYNSPLHF. The CDR3 DNA, read in part, is TGCAGTGCTGTACCTTACACAGTCTCCTATAATTCACCC.

There are many counts of this clone. The missing CDR3 end, 3 residues past where the read stops, is filled in from the germline J gene. This chain links TRBV2 with TRBJ2-3, with 9 nucleotides matching TRBD2. The CDR3 contains 16 residues. V dropped 5 bases and J dropped 2; count of bases not matched to a gene: 8. CDR1 and CDR2 (germline): SNHLY, FYNNEI. Partial CDR3 DNA: TGTGCCAGCAGTTCGGGGCTAGCGGGGATCACAGATACG. The encoded protein is CASSSGLAGITDT. The whole CDR3 is CASSSGLAGITDTQYF. The variable domain in full, completed from reference TRBV2 and TRBJ2-3, reads EPEVTQTPSHQVTQMGQEVILRCVPISNHLYFYWYRQILGQKVEFLVSFYNNEISEKSEIFDDQFSVERPDGSNFTLKIRSTKLEDSAMYFCASSSGLAGITDTQYFGPGTRLTVL.

This clone was picked up many times. The observed sequence ends 3 residues before the CDR3 terminus, with the missing tail filled in from the germline J gene. The rearrangement joins TRBV7-9 to TRBJ2-7; D possibly matches TRBD1 or TRBD2 (5 bases each). In germline, CDR1 is SEHNR, CDR2 FQNEAQ (reference sequence). The germline V and J ends were trimmed by 5 bases and 6 bases, with 11 bases remaining between them. There are 12 residues in the CDR3. CDR3 bases read: TGTGCCAGCAGCGATGAGGGGCGCGAG. Its protein product is CASSDEGRE. In full, the CDR3 reads CASSDEGREQYF.

This clone was seen at least ten times. Coverage ceases 3 residues before the CDR3 finishes, and the germline J gene fills in the end. The chain joins TRBV5-1 to TRBJ2-1; D gene uncertain. Germline CDR1 is SGHRS and CDR2 is YFSETQ. CDR3 length equals 13 residues. V was shortened by 4 bases and J by 4 bases, with 9 bases between the two germline ends. The CDR3 loop is CASSVPNYNEQFF. The DNA read from the CDR3 is TGCGCCAGCAGCGTCCCTAATTACAATGAG.

On this clone itself: With the read ending 3 residues before the CDR3 end, the germline J gene is used to fill in that end. The chain has TRBV19 and TRBJ1-2; a weak D match, TRBD1 (5 bases). CDR3 length equals 16 residues. CDR1 is LNHDA, CDR2 SQIVND, per germline (reference sequence). The CDR3 loop reads CASSTRWDSNHNDYTF. Partial CDR3 DNA: TGTGCCAGTAGTACGAGATGGGACTCGAACCACAATGAC.

This clone was observed many times. Read sequence stops 3 residues before the CDR3 end, and the germline J gene provides the missing end. The chain employs TRBV5-1 and TRBJ2-7, with D possibly TRBD2 on 6 matching bases. This CDR3 contains 16 residues. CDR1 SGHRS and CDR2 YFSETQ come from the germline V gene. The V and J ends lost 1 base and 1 base respectively, with 15 bases between them. The CDR3 DNA, read in part, is TGCGCCAGCAGCTTGACTTACGCAGGGAGGTCCTACGAG. Protein product: CASSLTYAGRSYE. From start to end, the CDR3 is CASSLTYAGRSYEQYF. The whole variable domain, remainder taken from reference TRBV5-1 and TRBJ2-7, is KAGVTQTPRYLIKTRGQQVTLSCSPISGHRSVSWYQQTPGQGLQFLFEYFSETQRNKGNFPGRFSGRQFSNSRSEMNVSTLELGDSALYLCASSLTYAGRSYEQYFGPGTRLTVT.